This TCR beta chain was sequenced in a study of blood T cell repertoires in COVID-19. Germline V gene data show CDR1 as SGHTA and CDR2 as FQGNSA. CDR3 length equals 16 residues. Germline trimming cut 3 bases from V and 9 bases from J; bases unmatched to any gene: 8. The data were produced by immunoSEQ multiplex PCR, yet TCRdb's version contains in-frame clones alone and is incomplete. Of roughly 100,000 clones listed, roughly 86% were seen once; the top ten hold roughly 15%. Sequencing was carried out using peripheral blood. This receptor was obtained from a human donor in a cohort sampled during active COVID-19. The J gene is TRBJ1-6, the V gene TRBV7-2, with 10 bases that match TRBD1. This chain's CDR3 is CASSFYGTGEGSPLHF. The CDR3 bases are TGTGCCAGCAGCTTCTACGGGACAGGGGAGGGTTCACCCCTCCACTTT.